This T cell receptor beta chain was obtained from a study of cytomegalovirus exposure and HLA in healthy donors. The PCR contained 60 Vbeta and 13 Jbeta primers. Data came from immunoSEQ multiplex PCR; TCRdb stores just in-frame clones and leaves some out. The table has 100,000 to 150,000 clones, about 70% seen once. CDR1 SGHVS and CDR2 FNYEAQ come from the germline V gene. The CDR3 extends over 15 amino acids. Trimming left V 6 bases short and J 0 bases short, with 12 bases between. The J gene is TRBJ2-1, the V gene TRBV7-6, with D possibly being TRBD2 (6 bases). The clonotype originates from a woman in her thirties or forties in good health and CMV-seropositive. Specimen: PBMCs. The CDR3: CASRPSDGSYNEQFF. CDR3 sequence (DNA): TGTGCCAGCAGGCCTAGCGACGGCTCCTACAATGAGCAGTTCTTC.